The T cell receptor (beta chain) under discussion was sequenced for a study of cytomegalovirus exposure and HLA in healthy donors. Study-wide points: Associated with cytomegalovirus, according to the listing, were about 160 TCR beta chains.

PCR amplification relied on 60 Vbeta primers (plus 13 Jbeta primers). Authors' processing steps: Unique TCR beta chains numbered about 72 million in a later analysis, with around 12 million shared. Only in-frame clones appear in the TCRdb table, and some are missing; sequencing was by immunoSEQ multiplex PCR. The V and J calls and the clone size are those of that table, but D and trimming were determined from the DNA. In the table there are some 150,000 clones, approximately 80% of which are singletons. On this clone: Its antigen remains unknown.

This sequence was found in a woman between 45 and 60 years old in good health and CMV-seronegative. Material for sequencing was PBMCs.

This CDR3 reads CASSLEENYNEQFF. The CDR3 DNA sequence: TGTGCCAGCAGCTTGGAGGAGAACTACAATGAGCAGTTCTTC. The chain carries TRBV7-8 and TRBJ2-1; D is possibly TRBD2 (5 bases). The CDR3 extends over 14 amino acids. Germline V CDR1 and CDR2: SGHVS, FQNEAQ. With 3 bases removed from V and 3 bases from J, the gap between germline ends came to 9 bases.